The entry below gives a single T cell receptor (beta chain) sequence along with its context. This specimen belongs to a study of blood T cell repertoires in COVID-19. Participants came from roughly 23 US areas, aged about 18 to 89 years. Methods used by the authors: Researchers report that nucleated cell counts were estimated from reference gene primer amplification. Profiled with immunoSEQ multiplex PCR; TCRdb holds only in-frame clones, not every one. Clonal size and the V and J genes are those of that table, whereas D and trimming came from the DNA. The sample includes 360,000 or so clones, around nine tenths of them seen just once. The V end lost 3 bases, the J end lost 12 bases, and 21 bases lay between the germline ends. The length of the CDR3 is 15 residues. Germline CDR1 and CDR2: MDHEN and SYDVKM.

This sequence joins TRBV28 and TRBJ2-1, with D possibly matching TRBD2 (7 bases). The TCR was taken from a young woman who had been exposed to COVID-19. Sequenced sample: PBMCs or T cells enriched from blood (not recorded which). The CDR3 sequence: CASSLGGPSRRWQFF. For the CDR3, the DNA is TGTGCCAGCAGTTTGGGGGGGCCGAGCCGGCGTTGGCAGTTCTTC.